These T cell receptor beta chains were read from a single sample in a study of blood T cell repertoires in COVID-19. Produced via immunoSEQ multiplex PCR; TCRdb's table is partial and in-frame only. The sample has 90,000 to 140,000 clones, 80% to 85% seen once. Sequenced input: peripheral blood. The receptors shown here come from a man older than 75 with acute or convalescent COVID-19. The CDR3 runs from the conserved cysteine through the conserved F or W. A D gene is named only where the DNA matches it firmly. Size values are once, few and many counts, or a class for expanded clones, and some rows have none.

clone size	V gene	J gene	D gene	CDR3 protein	CDR3 DNA
NA	TRBV27	TRBJ1-1	NA	CASSRYSEAGGAFF	TGTGCCAGCAGTCGTTATTCGGAAGCCGGCGGAGCTTTCTTT
few	TRBV5-1	TRBJ2-7	NA	CASSLVGGREQYF	TGCGCCAGCAGCTTAGTGGGGGGAAGGGAGCAGTACTTC
NA	TRBV24-1	TRBJ2-5	TRBD1	CATSDAGTVQETQYF	TGTGCCACCAGTGATGCCGGGACAGTCCAAGAGACCCAGTACTTC
NA	TRBV15	TRBJ2-3	NA	CATSRIGATDTQYF	TGTGCCACCAGCAGAATAGGGGCCACAGATACGCAGTATTTT
many	TRBV5-1	TRBJ2-4	NA	CASSSQGGTGNIQYF	TGCGCCAGCAGCTCCCAGGGTGGGACTGGGAACATTCAGTACTTC
NA	TRBV10-3	TRBJ2-7	NA	CAIGASTGIYEQYF	TGTGCCATCGGGGCGTCTACAGGGATCTACGAGCAGTACTTC
NA	TRBV5-1	TRBJ1-2	NA	CASSRQDPNYGYTF	TGCGCCAGCAGCCGACAGGATCCTAACTATGGCTACACCTTC
NA	TRBV7-9	TRBJ1-4	NA	CASSSFEKLFF	TGTGCCAGCAGCTCATTCGAAAAACTGTTTTTT
NA	TRBV24-1	TRBJ2-5	TRBD1	CATSDLTRTGGETQYF	TGTGCCACCAGTGATTTGACGAGGACAGGAGGAGAGACCCAGTACTTC
NA	TRBV5-1	TRBJ2-2	NA	CASSLQVGGNTGELFF	TGCGCCAGCAGCTTGCAAGTTGGAGGGAACACCGGGGAGCTGTTTTTT
NA	TRBV19	TRBJ2-5	NA	CASRPAVSQETQYF	TGTGCCAGTAGGCCCGCGGTCTCACAAGAGACCCAGTACTTC
once	TRBV6-5	TRBJ1-4	TRBD1	CASSRDRDEKLFF	TGTGCCAGCAGCAGGGACAGGGATGAAAAACTGTTTTTT
NA	TRBV7-2	TRBJ1-2	NA	CASSLEGVNYGYTF	TGTGCCAGCAGCTTGGAAGGAGTCAACTATGGCTACACCTTC
NA	TRBV28	TRBJ1-4	TRBD1	CASSLPLLGQGENEKLFF	TGTGCCAGCAGTTTACCCCTCCTAGGACAGGGAGAGAATGAAAAACTGTTTTTT
NA	TRBV6-5	TRBJ1-1	NA	CASSRTENTEAFF	TGTGCCAGCAGCAGGACAGAGAACACTGAAGCTTTCTTT
NA	TRBV30	TRBJ1-1	NA	CAWSVPGGLTSTEAFF	TGTGCCTGGAGTGTCCCCGGGGGTCTGACGAGCACTGAAGCTTTCTTT
NA	TRBV19	TRBJ2-1	TRBD2	CASSKAGVRTYNEQFF	TGTGCCAGTAGTAAAGCGGGAGTAAGAACCTACAATGAGCAGTTCTTC
once	TRBV10-3	TRBJ1-2	TRBD1	CAISGDREDGYTF	TGTGCCATCAGTGGTGACAGGGAGGATGGCTACACCTTC
NA	TRBV6-1	TRBJ1-2	TRBD1	CASSEYGTGPYGYTF	TGTGCCAGCAGTGAATATGGGACAGGTCCCTATGGCTACACCTTC
NA	TRBV3-1/TRBV3-2	TRBJ1-1	NA	CASSQGRVGVTEAFF	TGTGCCAGCAGCCAAGGGAGAGTCGGTGTCACTGAAGCTTTCTTT
NA	TRBV24-1	TRBJ2-1	TRBD2	CATSDRAGTSGINEQFF	TGTGCCACCAGTGACCGTGCCGGGACTAGCGGGATAAATGAGCAGTTCTTC
few	TRBV7-9	TRBJ2-1	TRBD2	CASSGIAGISYNEQFF	TGTGCCAGCAGCGGGATAGCGGGGATCTCCTACAATGAGCAGTTCTTC
NA	TRBV5-1	TRBJ1-1	NA	CASSYSLNTEAFF	TGCGCCAGCAGCTACAGCCTGAACACTGAAGCTTTCTTT
NA	TRBV18	TRBJ2-1	TRBD2	CASSSLSSGLWGSSYNEQFF	TGTGCCAGCTCATCGCTCTCTAGCGGCCTATGGGGAAGCTCCTACAATGAGCAGTTCTTC
NA	TRBV6-4	TRBJ1-2	NA	CASSQGINYGYTF	TGTGCCAGCAGTCAGGGGATTAACTATGGCTACACCTTC
NA	TRBV2	TRBJ1-5	NA	CASSLQGTGNQPQHF	TGTGCCAGCAGCCTACAGGGAACGGGCAATCAGCCCCAGCATTTT
few	TRBV27	TRBJ1-6	NA	CASSLSHQGWNNSPLHF	TGTGCCAGCAGTTTATCCCACCAGGGGTGGAATAATTCACCCCTCCACTTT
once	TRBV24-1	TRBJ2-1	NA	CATSDSRTVYNEQFF	TGTGCCACCAGTGATTCTCGGACAGTTTACAATGAGCAGTTCTTC
NA	TRBV6-1	TRBJ2-1	TRBD1	CASSVRGQGDIHLRQFF	TGTGCCAGCAGTGTCCGGGGACAGGGTGATATCCACTTGCGGCAGTTCTTC
NA	TRBV6-5	TRBJ2-4	NA	CASTSLFSGDSQYF	TGTGCCAGCACCTCGTTGTTCTCTGGAGACAGCCAGTACTTC
NA	TRBV9	TRBJ2-2	NA	CASSTVGGGFPGELFF	TGTGCCAGCAGCACAGTGGGCGGAGGGTTCCCCGGGGAGCTGTTTTTT
NA	TRBV2	TRBJ1-1	NA	CASYNWRNTEAFF	TGTGCCAGTTATAATTGGAGGAACACTGAAGCTTTCTTT
NA	TRBV12-5	TRBJ2-7	TRBD1	CASGRGQGEGEQYF	TGTGCTAGTGGTCGGGGACAGGGGGAAGGGGAGCAGTACTTC
once	TRBV2	TRBJ2-2	TRBD1	CASSVLGTGNTGELFF	TGTGCCAGCAGTGTCCTGGGGACAGGGAACACCGGGGAGCTGTTTTTT
NA	TRBV7-2	TRBJ2-7	TRBD2	CASSLASGSHEQYF	TGTGCCAGCAGCTTAGCTAGCGGGAGCCACGAGCAGTACTTC
NA	TRBV7-2	TRBJ2-7	TRBD2	CASSARTSGTYEQYF	TGTGCCAGCAGCGCCCGGACTAGCGGTACCTACGAGCAGTACTTC
NA	TRBV28	TRBJ2-3	NA	CASSSGGEGTDTQYF	TGTGCCAGCAGTTCCGGCGGGGAGGGCACAGATACGCAGTATTTT
NA	TRBV2	TRBJ1-4	TRBD1	CASSDRATNEKLFF	TGTGCCAGCAGCGACAGGGCAACTAATGAAAAACTGTTTTTT
NA	TRBV7-2	TRBJ1-1	TRBD1	CASSVQPDRGEAFF	TGTGCCAGCAGCGTCCAACCCGACAGGGGGGAAGCTTTCTTT